These T cell receptor beta chains were read from a single sample in a study of shared clonotypes between healthy human individuals. Sequenced by immunoSEQ multiplex PCR; TCRdb stores in-frame clones only, minus some. The sample lists some 1,900,000 clones, just under 95% occurring once. Material for sequencing was naive CD8+ T cells sorted from blood. Receptors were obtained from a man between 18 and 29 years old in good health. Both conserved end residues are part of each CDR3. A D gene is named only where the DNA matches it firmly. Rows give clone size only sometimes, using once, few, many, or a class for an expanded clone.

j_gene	d_gene	v_gene	abundance	CDR3aa	CDR3nt
TRBJ1-2	TRBD1	TRBV9	few	CASSVVQGVYGYTF	TGTGCCAGCAGCGTAGTGCAGGGGGTATATGGCTACACCTTC
TRBJ2-7	TRBD2	TRBV7-9	once	CASSGMGTSGGIYEQYF	TGTGCCAGCAGCGGAATGGGGACTAGCGGGGGGATCTACGAGCAGTACTTC
TRBJ2-2	TRBD1	TRBV27	.	CASSFQGATGELFF	TGTGCCAGCAGTTTCCAGGGGGCGACCGGGGAGCTGTTTTTT
TRBJ2-7	.	TRBV10-1	.	CASRGVNSSYEQYF	TGCGCCAGCAGGGGGGTTAACAGCTCCTACGAGCAGTACTTC
TRBJ2-2	.	TRBV7-9	few	CASSLEKGRTGELFF	TGTGCCAGCAGCTTAGAAAAGGGAAGGACCGGGGAGCTGTTTTTT
TRBJ2-2	TRBD1	TRBV19	few	CASSSGQATGELFF	TGTGCCAGTAGTTCCGGACAGGCGACCGGGGAGCTGTTTTTT
TRBJ1-2	.	TRBV6-4	once	CASSENGIGGPNYGYTF	TGTGCCAGCAGTGAAAATGGGATTGGGGGACCTAACTATGGCTACACCTTC
TRBJ1-5	.	TRBV9	.	CASSIGNSNQPQHF	TGTGCCAGCAGCATCGGGAATAGCAATCAGCCCCAGCATTTT
TRBJ2-2	.	TRBV6-9	.	CASTWAGPTGELFF	TGTGCCAGCACTTGGGCGGGGCCCACCGGGGAGCTGTTTTTT
TRBJ2-7	TRBD2	TRBV6-1	.	CASSDLAGVDEQYF	TGTGCCAGCAGTGACCTAGCGGGGGTGGACGAGCAGTACTTC
TRBJ1-1	.	TRBV29-1	once	CSVEKLGAGTEAFF	TGCAGCGTTGAAAAATTGGGCGCTGGGACTGAAGCTTTCTTT
TRBJ2-1	TRBD2	TRBV7-2	.	CASSPSAGRGNEQFF	TGTGCCAGCAGCCCGTCGGCAGGGAGGGGCAATGAGCAGTTCTTC
TRBJ1-4	.	TRBV7-2	.	CASSLADRGATNEKLFF	TGTGCCAGCAGCTTAGCTGATAGGGGTGCAACTAATGAAAAACTGTTTTTT
TRBJ2-5	TRBD1	TRBV4-3	.	CASSPGTGAKETQYF	TGCGCCAGCAGCCCCGGGACAGGGGCGAAAGAGACCCAGTACTTC
TRBJ2-7	.	TRBV6-5	.	CASSKHSSYSYEQYF	TGTGCCAGCAGTAAGCACAGTTCCTACTCCTACGAGCAGTACTTC
TRBJ2-2	TRBD1	TRBV7-8	.	CASSLVGQALKLDAGELFF	TGTGCCAGCAGCTTAGTGGGACAGGCCTTAAAGCTGGACGCCGGGGAGCTGTTTTTT
TRBJ2-3	TRBD2	TRBV25-1	.	CASSDLILADTDTQYF	TGTGCCAGCAGTGATTTAATTCTAGCGGACACAGATACGCAGTATTTT
TRBJ1-2	.	TRBV13	.	CASSLGGQRVKGYTF	TGTGCCAGCAGCTTAGGGGGCCAGAGAGTGAAAGGCTACACCTTC
TRBJ2-3	.	TRBV6-5	once	CASSLTPIWGTDTQYF	TGTGCCAGCAGTTTAACACCCATTTGGGGCACAGATACGCAGTATTTT
TRBJ2-3	TRBD2	TRBV13	.	CASSLAGGPGDTQYF	TGTGCCAGCAGCTTAGCGGGAGGGCCTGGAGATACGCAGTATTTT
TRBJ1-6	.	TRBV4-1	.	CASSLSGFTPLHF	TGCGCCAGCAGCCTTTCAGGGTTTACACCCCTCCACTTT
TRBJ2-7	TRBD2	TRBV30	.	CAWSVAGGLEQYF	TGTGCCTGGAGTGTTGCGGGGGGTCTCGAGCAGTACTTC
TRBJ1-5	TRBD1	TRBV9	.	CASSSTGGNQPQHF	TGTGCCAGCAGCTCGACAGGGGGCAATCAGCCCCAGCATTTT
TRBJ1-1	.	TRBV27	once	CASSSWAGTEAFF	TGTGCCAGCAGTTCTTGGGCGGGCACTGAAGCTTTCTTT
TRBJ1-1	TRBD1	TRBV6-1	.	CASSDPQGASTEAFF	TGTGCCAGCAGTGATCCACAGGGGGCGTCGACTGAAGCTTTCTTT
TRBJ2-3	.	TRBV28	.	CASSLRLGVDTQYF	TGTGCCAGCAGTTTAAGGTTGGGCGTCGATACGCAGTATTTT
TRBJ2-3	TRBD2	TRBV7-9	.	CASSWTSGGTDTQYF	TGTGCCAGCAGCTGGACTAGCGGGGGGACAGATACGCAGTATTTT
TRBJ2-5	.	TRBV6-5	.	CASTPPGDGETQYF	TGTGCCAGCACTCCGCCGGGGGATGGGGAGACCCAGTACTTC
TRBJ1-1	.	TRBV6-6	.	CASSYSEGSNTEAFF	TGTGCCAGCAGTTACTCGGAAGGATCGAACACTGAAGCTTTCTTT
TRBJ2-5	TRBD2	TRBV4-1	.	CASSHTSGAPETQYF	TGCGCCAGCAGCCACACTAGCGGGGCCCCAGAGACCCAGTACTTC
TRBJ2-7	TRBD2	TRBV4-1	.	CASSPRTSGSYEQYF	TGCGCCAGCAGCCCCAGGACTAGCGGATCCTACGAGCAGTACTTC
TRBJ1-2	TRBD1	TRBV7-9	few	CASSLLGTGANYGYTF	TGTGCCAGCAGCTTATTGGGGACAGGGGCTAACTATGGCTACACCTTC
TRBJ1-5	.	TRBV28	.	CASSPPYSNQPQHF	TGTGCCAGCAGTCCACCTTATAGCAATCAGCCCCAGCATTTT
TRBJ2-7	.	TRBV27	.	CASSSPSGWEGDEQYF	TGTGCCAGCAGTTCCCCCTCGGGGTGGGAGGGGGACGAGCAGTACTTC
TRBJ1-5	.	TRBV6-1	.	CASREGEVQPQHF	TGTGCCAGCAGGGAAGGGGAGGTCCAGCCCCAGCATTTT
TRBJ2-7	.	TRBV2	once	CASSEGGHTTYEQYF	TGTGCCAGCAGTGAAGGAGGACATACCACCTACGAGCAGTACTTC
TRBJ2-7	.	TRBV7-9	.	CASSFGEDEQYF	TGTGCCAGCAGCTTTGGGGAAGACGAGCAGTACTTC
TRBJ2-1	TRBD1	TRBV15	.	CATSRSPGTGGGNEQFF	TGTGCCACCAGCAGGTCCCCCGGGACAGGGGGCGGAAATGAGCAGTTCTTC